This T cell receptor beta chain was sequenced during a study of cytomegalovirus exposure and HLA in healthy donors. This CDR3 has 18 residues. Germline CDR1 SGDLS, CDR2 YYNGEE. Researchers ran the PCR with 60 Vbeta and 13 Jbeta primers. Data came from immunoSEQ multiplex PCR; TCRdb stores just in-frame clones and leaves some out. The data contain approximately 150,000 clones, 60% to 80% of them singletons. Input material: PBMCs. The receptor comes from a female donor in good health and CMV-seronegative. The J gene is TRBJ2-5, the V gene TRBV9; TRBD2 matches at 10 bases. The DNA end lines up better with TRBJ2-7; the J call may be wrong. This CDR3 is CASSVGASGGLRPHEQYF. CDR3 sequence (DNA): TGTGCCAGCAGCGTAGGGGCTAGCGGGGGACTTAGGCCCCACGAGCAGTACTTC.